Shown below are 9 T cell receptor beta chains from a single sample sequenced in a study of STAT5B mutations in CD4+ large granular lymphocyte leukemia. Clones were read by immunoSEQ multiplex PCR, and TCRdb kept only the in-frame ones, dropping some. Of tens of thousands of clones detected, more than 80% appear once; the ten largest clones hold approximately 3.8%. Sequencing was done on a sample of CD4+ T cells from blood buffy coats. These receptors all come from a human donor in good health.

This chain links TRBV15 with TRBJ1-5; D unresolved. The germline V and J ends were trimmed by 1 base and 4 bases, with 2 bases remaining between them. This CDR3 region has 12 residues. Germline V CDR1 and CDR2: LNHNV, YYDKDF (reference sequence). CDR3 sequence: CATSRVNQPQHF. The CDR3 region has the DNA TGTGCCACCAGCAGAGTGAATCAGCCCCAGCATTTT.

The V call is TRBV5-1, the J call TRBJ2-7, with 9 bases fitting TRBD1. After removal of 4 bases from V and 3 bases from J, the junction contained 8 bases not matched to a gene. The CDR3 is made up of 15 amino acids. CDR1 and CDR2 (germline): SGHRS, YFSETQ. The CDR3 nucleotides read TGCGCCAGCAGCGCCTCGACAGGGGGATACTACGAGCAGTACTTC. Translated, it gives CASSASTGGYYEQYF. Looking up the rest from reference TRBV5-1 and TRBJ2-7 gives the full variable domain: KAGVTQTPRYLIKTRGQQVTLSCSPISGHRSVSWYQQTPGQGLQFLFEYFSETQRNKGNFPGRFSGRQFSNSRSEMNVSTLELGDSALYLCASSASTGGYYEQYFGPGTRLTVT.

The rearrangement links TRBV10-2 to TRBJ2-7, with 9 positions matching TRBD2. The CDR3 totals 14 residues. From germline, CDR1 is WSHSY and CDR2 SAAADI. J gave up 2 bases and V 7 bases, and 6 bases lay outside the gene matches. This CDR3 reads CASNSGGPAYEQYF. The CDR3, as DNA: TGCGCCAGCAACAGCGGGGGGCCGGCCTACGAGCAGTACTTC.

The chain is built from TRBV10-3 and TRBJ2-5; D remains unclear. The CDR3 spans 13 residues. Germline V CDR1 and CDR2: ENHRY, SYGVKD. V lost 4 bases to trimming and J lost 2 bases, with 8 bases between them. CDR3 in DNA: TGTGCCATCAGTGGGGGTCCACAAGAGACCCAGTACTTC. It yields the protein CAISGGPQETQYF.

The chain uses TRBV5-4 and TRBJ1-3; D remains ambiguous. The CDR3 is 14 residues long. Between the trimmed V and J ends, which lost 5 bases and 0 bases, there was a span of 9 bases. Germline assignment: CDR1 SGHNT and CDR2 YYREEE (reference sequence). The CDR3: CASSPGRSGNTIYF. CDR3 nucleotides: TGTGCCAGCAGTCCCGGGCGCTCTGGAAACACCATATATTTT.

The rearrangement joins TRBV4-2 to TRBJ2-7; D is perhaps TRBD2 (6 bases). CDR1 and CDR2 (germline): LGHNA, YNFKEQ. This CDR3 has 14 amino acids. V gave up 1 base and J gave up 3 bases, with 10 bases separating them. This CDR3 is CASSQGVGGYEQYF. As DNA, the CDR3 is TGTGCCAGCAGCCAAGGCGTCGGGGGCTACGAGCAGTACTTC.

This chain joins TRBV6-4 and TRBJ1-5; D unresolved. Trimming removed 0 bases at V and 2 bases at J, with 8 bases between. The CDR3 loop spans 15 amino acids. Germline CDR1 MRHNA, CDR2 SNTAGT. In DNA form, the CDR3 reads TGTGCCAGCAGTGACTCCGCGGACGGCAATCAGCCCCAGCATTTT. This codes for CASSDSADGNQPQHF.

The chain recombines TRBV7-2 with TRBJ1-2; no clear D gene. The CDR3 totals 15 residues. The ends were cut back, 5 bases at V and 0 bases at J, with 13 bases in the middle. The germline gives CDR1 SGHTA, CDR2 FQGNSA. The chain's CDR3 is CASSVGWSANYGYTF. The CDR3 DNA is TGTGCCAGCAGCGTAGGTTGGTCAGCTAACTATGGCTACACCTTC.

This rearrangement joins TRBV11-2 to TRBJ2-1, with D maybe TRBD2 (6 bases). Per germline, CDR1 SGHAT and CDR2 FQNNGV. The length of the CDR3 is 12 residues. Trimming took 1 base from V and 15 from J, leaving 13 bases between them. In nucleotides, the CDR3 is TGTGCCAGCAGCTTAGCGGGACTCTCCTTGTTCTTC. Encoded protein: CASSLAGLSLFF.